Sequencing of this T cell receptor beta chain was carried out in a study of shared clonotypes between healthy human individuals. Concerning this clone: Other DNA sequences in this sample translate to the same CDR3.

The CDR3 sequence is 15 residues long. Germline lookup yields CDR1 SNHLY and CDR2 FYNNEI. The ends were cut back, 0 bases at V and 1 base at J, with 9 bases in the middle. Naive-designated CD8 cells lacked CD45RO, were positively enriched for CCR7, and omitted terminally differentiated effector memory CD45RA+ cells. Clones were sequenced by immunoSEQ multiplex PCR, and TCRdb holds only the in-frame ones, with some missing. The sample shows around 1,900,000 clones, 90% to 95% of them seen only once. This clonotype originated in a man between 18 and 35 years old in good health. Some clones in this sample may be carry-over from other donors' samples. The genes are TRBV2 and TRBJ2-5; D remains ambiguous. The sequencing sample was made of naive CD8+ T cells from PBMCs. CDR3 nucleotide sequence: TGTGCCAGCAGTGAAGCGCTCGGGCTCCAAGAGACCCAGTACTTC. It is translated as CASSEALGLQETQYF.